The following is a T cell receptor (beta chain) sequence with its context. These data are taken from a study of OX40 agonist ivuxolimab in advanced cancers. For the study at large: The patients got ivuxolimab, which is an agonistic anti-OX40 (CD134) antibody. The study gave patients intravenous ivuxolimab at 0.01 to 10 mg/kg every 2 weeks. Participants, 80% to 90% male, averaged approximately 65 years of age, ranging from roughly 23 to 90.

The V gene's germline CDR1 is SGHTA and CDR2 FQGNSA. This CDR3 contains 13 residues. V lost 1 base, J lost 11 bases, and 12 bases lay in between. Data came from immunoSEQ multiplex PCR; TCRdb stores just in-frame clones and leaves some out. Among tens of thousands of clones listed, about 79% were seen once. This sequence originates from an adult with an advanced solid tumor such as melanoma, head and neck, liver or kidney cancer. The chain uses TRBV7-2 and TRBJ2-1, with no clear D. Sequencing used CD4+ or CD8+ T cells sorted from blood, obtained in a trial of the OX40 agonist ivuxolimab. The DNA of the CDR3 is TGTGCCAGCAGCTTAGGCGCTAGATTTAAGCAGTTCTTC. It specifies CASSLGARFKQFF.